This T cell receptor (beta chain) comes out of a study of blood T cells in healthy people across ages. Study-wide results and caveats: As age increased, TCR beta diversity per million T cells fell in a roughly linear fashion.

Details on this clonotype: What it binds is unknown.

Primers used in a second PCR of roughly 6 to 12 cycles were a sample-barcoded 5' primer and a J-beta primer mix. From the 5' RACE reads, TCRdb called clonotypes with MiXCR, one entry per CDR3 protein. This table has hundreds of thousands of distinct CDR3 sequences, around half appearing once. The V and J ends lost 6 bases and 9 bases respectively, with 15 bases between them. The length of the CDR3 is 13 residues. V is TRBV12-3 or TRBV12-4 and J is TRBJ2-1; weak D call: TRBD2 (6 bases). The receptor's source is a man older than 75 in good health. The sequenced sample was blood. This CDR3 is CASSPTGVGEQFF. The DNA of the CDR3 is TGTGCCAGCAGCCCGACGGGAGTTGGTGAGCAGTTCTTC.